Following are 19 T cell receptor beta chains from one sample sequenced in a study of cytomegalovirus exposure and HLA in healthy donors. PCR involved 60 Vbeta and 13 Jbeta primers. This table comes from immunoSEQ multiplex PCR, and its TCRdb copy is limited to in-frame clones, with some not included. The data contain 60,000 to 80,000 clones, roughly 80% of them singletons. The sample consisted of PBMCs. Source of these receptors: a woman aged 30 to 39 in good health and CMV-seronegative.

The chain uses TRBV9 and TRBJ2-3; TRBD2 agrees at 7 bases. Germline CDR1 is SGDLS and CDR2 is YYNGEE. The CDR3 extends over 15 amino acids. The V and J ends lost 1 base and 2 bases, in that order; junction bases with no gene match: 4. The CDR3 region is CASSVSSGNTDTQYF. The CDR3, as DNA: TGTGCCAGCAGCGTATCTAGCGGAAACACAGATACGCAGTATTTT. Based on the CDR3 plus reference TRBV9 and TRBJ2-3, the full variable domain is DSGVTQTPKHLITATGQRVTLRCSPRSGDLSVYWYQQSLDQGLQFLIQYYNGEERAKGNILERFSAQQFPDLHSELNLSSLELGDSALYFCASSVSSGNTDTQYFGPGTRLTVL.

The chain employs TRBV12-5 and TRBJ2-1; 7 nucleotides align to TRBD2. Germline V CDR1 and CDR2: LGHNT, FRNRAP. V gave up 0 bases and J gave up 0 bases; unmatched junction bases: 2. The CDR3 sequence is 16 residues long. CDR3 DNA: TGTGCTAGTGGTTTGGTCAGCGGGGCCTCCTACAATGAGCAGTTCTTC. Translation: CASGLVSGASYNEQFF.

A few counts support this clone. The genes are TRBV27 and TRBJ1-5; tentative D call: TRBD1 (5 bases). The CDR3 is made up of 13 amino acids. The V and J ends lost 4 bases and 1 base respectively, with 5 bases between them. The V gene's germline CDR1 is MNHEY and CDR2 SMNVEV (reference sequence). The CDR3 sequence: CASSWTSNQPQHF. The CDR3 region has the DNA TGTGCCAGCAGTTGGACAAGCAATCAGCCCCAGCATTTT.

The rearrangement joins TRBV6-1 to TRBJ1-2, with D maybe TRBD1 (6 bases). Deletions cut 7 bases from V and 2 bases from J, with 14 bases between. The CDR3 has 14 residues. Germline CDR1 is MNHNS and CDR2 is SASEGT. The CDR3 bases are TGTGCCAGCACGGGGGGCAGGGCCAACTATGGCTACACCTTC. Protein sequence: CASTGGRANYGYTF.

CDR3 DNA: TGTGCCAGCAGCTCCATGACTAGCGGGGCCTACGAGCAGTACTTC. The encoded protein is CASSSMTSGAYEQYF. The gene calls are TRBV5-4 and TRBJ2-7; 11 bases align to TRBD2. The CDR3 contains 15 residues. Germline trimming cut 3 bases from V and 2 bases from J; bases unmatched to any gene: 4. CDR1 is SGHNT and CDR2 is YYREEE in the germline V gene (reference sequence).

The DNA for the CDR3 is TGTGCCAGCAGCCCTGTAGCGGGATCGGCAGATACGCAGTATTTT. Residues: CASSPVAGSADTQYF. The J gene is TRBJ2-3, the V gene TRBV7-3; TRBD2 agrees at 8 bases. The germline V gene has CDR1 SGHTA and CDR2 FQGTGA. V trimming: 5 bases; J trimming: 4 bases; junction bases outside the gene matches: 8. The length of the CDR3 is 15 residues.

The genes are TRBV6-5 and TRBJ1-2; TRBD1 matches at 8 bases. Germline-derived CDR1 and CDR2 are MNHEY and SVGAGI. With V trimmed by 2 bases and J by 8 bases, 10 bases remained unmatched. The CDR3 has 15 residues. The CDR3 reads CASSYPGQGLSGYTF. CDR3 DNA: TGTGCCAGCAGTTACCCAGGACAGGGTCTGAGCGGCTACACCTTC.

This clone was observed a handful of times. The rearrangement links TRBV12-5 to TRBJ2-1, with 14 bases that match TRBD2. The V segment lost 6 bases and the J segment 9 bases; nucleotides outside the gene matches: 7. From germline, CDR1 is LGHNT and CDR2 FRNRAP. The CDR3 length is 15 residues. CDR3 protein: CASGQGLAGVTEQFF. Here the CDR3 DNA reads TGTGCTAGTGGACAGGGACTAGCGGGAGTAACTGAGCAGTTCTTC.

The CDR3 DNA reads as TGTGCCAGCAGCCTCCCGGAGGTACGGTACAATGAGCAGTTCTTC. Encoded protein: CASSLPEVRYNEQFF. This chain joins TRBV5-4 and TRBJ2-1; D may be TRBD2 (5 bases). The germline V gene encodes CDR1 SGHNT and CDR2 YYREEE (reference sequence). The CDR3 consists of 15 residues. Trimming removed 4 bases from V and 4 bases from J, with 15 bases in between. The variable domain in full, completed from reference TRBV5-4 and TRBJ2-1, reads ETGVTQSPTHLIKTRGQQVTLRCSSQSGHNTVSWYQQALGQGPQFIFQYYREEENGRGNFPPRFSGLQFPNYSSELNVNALELDDSALYLCASSLPEVRYNEQFFGPGTRLTVL.

The J gene is TRBJ2-7, the V gene TRBV6-6; D might be TRBD2 (5 bases). The CDR3 contains 15 residues. With 4 bases removed from V and 2 bases from J, the gap between germline ends came to 15 bases. Germline CDR1 is MNHNY and CDR2 is SVGAGI (reference sequence). CDR3 nucleotide sequence: TGTGCCAGCAGTTCCGCCCGAGGGAAGGCCTACGAGCAGTACTTC. As protein: CASSSARGKAYEQYF.

This chain uses TRBV6-5 with TRBJ2-1; 9 nucleotides match TRBD2. The ends lost 4 bases at V and 8 bases at J; junction bases unmatched: 9. Germline V CDR1 and CDR2: MNHEY, SVGAGI. The CDR3 has 15 residues. Here the CDR3 reads CASSSRGGVKDEQFF. The CDR3 coding sequence is TGTGCCAGCAGTTCCCGCGGGGGGGTCAAGGATGAGCAGTTCTTC.

This clone was detected once. The rearrangement links TRBV11-2 to TRBJ2-2, with 12 bases that match TRBD1. The V segment lost 5 bases and the J segment 3 bases; nucleotides outside the gene matches: 7. CDR1 and CDR2 (germline): SGHAT, FQNNGV. This CDR3 contains 17 residues. The DNA of the CDR3 is TGTGCCAGCAGCCAAGGGACAGGGGGCCCGGACACCGGGGAGCTGTTTTTT. Its translation is CASSQGTGGPDTGELFF.

The chain employs TRBV27 and TRBJ2-3; 11 bases fit TRBD1. V trimming: 8 bases; J trimming: 2 bases; junction bases outside the gene matches: 3. The length of the CDR3 is 14 residues. Germline CDR1 MNHEY, CDR2 SMNVEV (reference sequence). CDR3 in amino acids: CASRDRGTTDTQYF. In DNA, the CDR3 is TGTGCCAGCCGGGACAGGGGGACCACAGATACGCAGTATTTT.

J is TRBJ1-3 and V is TRBV9, with a tentative D call TRBD1 (6 bases). CDR1 is SGDLS and CDR2 is YYNGEE in the germline V gene. V lost 3 bases and J 0 bases, leaving 13 bases between the germline ends. This CDR3 is 16 amino acids long. The CDR3 sequence is CASSDRGAYSGNTIYF. DNA of the CDR3: TGTGCCAGCAGCGACCGGGGGGCCTACTCTGGAAACACCATATATTTT.

The chain joins TRBV11-3 to TRBJ1-1; 7 nucleotides align to TRBD1. CDR1 and CDR2 (germline): SGHNT, YENEEA. The CDR3 has 14 residues. V gave up 5 bases and J gave up 1 base; unmatched junction bases: 4. CDR3 protein: CASSPRTGNTEAFF. CDR3 nucleotides: TGTGCCAGCAGCCCACGGACAGGGAACACTGAAGCTTTCTTT. Full variable domain (remainder filled in from reference TRBV11-3 and TRBJ1-1): EAGVVQSPRYKIIEKKQPVAFWCNPISGHNTLYWYLQNLGQGPELLIRYENEEAVDDSQLPKDRFSAERLKGVDSTLKIQPAELGDSAVYLCASSPRTGNTEAFFGQGTRLTVV.

The chain has TRBV21-1 and TRBJ1-6; TRBD1 reflects the table's D call only, with no check against the DNA. TRBV21-1 is marked as a pseudogene. The length of the CDR3 is 16 residues. The CDR3, as DNA: TGTGCCAGCAGCAAATGGGATAGGGGGTGGGAATCACCCCTCCACTTT. This translates into CASSKWDRGWESPLHF.

The chain uses TRBV6-5 and TRBJ1-1; D call uncertain. The CDR3 extends over 14 amino acids. Trimming stripped 5 bases from V and 8 bases from J, with 18 bases between. Germline lookup yields CDR1 MNHEY and CDR2 SVGAGI. CDR3 nucleotides: TGTGCCAGCAGTCCACTACTTGATAGGAACGAAGCTTTCTTT. Protein: CASSPLLDRNEAFF.

This clone was seen a few times. J is TRBJ2-1 and V is TRBV11-2; possible D gene TRBD2, 7 bases. CDR3 length: 16 residues. Germline loops: CDR1 SGHAT, CDR2 FQNNGV. V was shortened by 1 base and J by 8 bases, with 18 bases between the two germline ends. The CDR3, as DNA: TGTGCCAGCAGCTTAGTGGCGGGGGCCGGTCCGGATGAGCAGTTCTTC. Encoded protein: CASSLVAGAGPDEQFF.

This sequence joins TRBV27 and TRBJ2-7, with TRBD1 matching 8 bases. From germline, CDR1 is MNHEY and CDR2 SMNVEV (reference sequence). The ends lost 5 bases at V and 3 bases at J; junction bases unmatched: 3. CDR3 size: 13 residues. The CDR3 DNA reads TGTGCCAGCAGTCCTGGACAGGGCTACGAGCAGTACGTC. It translates to CASSPGQGYEQYV.